Below are 8 T cell receptor beta chains sequenced from a single sample in a study of CD8+ T cells in alopecia areata. TCR sequencing used cDNA made by reverse transcription of extracted RNA. TCRdb's table, derived via immunoSEQ multiplex PCR, lists solely in-frame clones and lacks some. The sample includes more than 11,000 clones, approximately 58% of them seen just once. It was for five or six patients that CD4+ cells were sorted into CD25+CD127- cells. The sample comprised CD4+ Tregs sorted from blood. The receptors here all came from a human donor with alopecia areata.

The genes are TRBV29-1 and TRBJ1-2, with D hard to call. Trimming took off 1 base at V and 6 bases at J, with 12 bases between the two ends. The V gene's germline CDR1 is SQVTM and CDR2 ANQGSEA. This CDR3 spans 13 amino acids. In DNA form, the CDR3 reads TGCAGCGTTGAAGCATATCCCCCTGATGGCTACACCTTC. Residues: CSVEAYPPDGYTF.

Only a few counts were recorded for this clone. The chain links TRBV29-1 to TRBJ1-1; D is perhaps TRBD1 (6 bases). Trimming pared 7 bases from V and 4 bases from J, leaving 10 bases between. The CDR3 runs to 11 residues. Germline CDR1 is SQVTM and CDR2 is ANQGSEA. CDR3 loop: CSADRSTEAFF. Written as DNA, the CDR3 is TGCAGCGCTGACAGGTCCACTGAAGCTTTCTTT.

The rearrangement joins TRBV9 to TRBJ1-1, with D unresolved. V was trimmed by 0 bases and J by 4 bases, leaving 7 bases between them. This CDR3 region has 13 residues. CDR1 is SGDLS, CDR2 YYNGEE, per germline. CDR3 sequence reads: CASSVVEGTEAFF. CDR3 DNA sequence: TGTGCCAGCAGCGTAGTGGAGGGCACTGAAGCTTTCTTT.

The genes are TRBV7-8 and TRBJ2-5; D might be TRBD1 (5 bases). The germline gives CDR1 SGHVS, CDR2 FQNEAQ. The length of the CDR3 is 15 residues. The V and J ends lost 6 bases and 4 bases respectively, with 18 bases between them. CDR3 residues: CASSYDRAPIETQYF. The CDR3 region has the DNA TGTGCCAGCAGTTATGACAGAGCGCCGATAGAGACCCAGTACTTC. The full variable domain, in which reference TRBV7-8 and TRBJ2-5 provide the parts outside the CDR3, is GAGVSQSPRYKVAKRGQDVALRCDPISGHVSLFWYQQALGQGPEFLTYFQNEAQLDKSGLPSDRFFAERPEGSVSTLKIQRTQQEDSAVYLCASSYDRAPIETQYFGPGTRLLVL.

The J gene is TRBJ2-3, the V gene TRBV28; D assignment may be TRBD1 or TRBD2 (6 bases each). The length of the CDR3 is 15 residues. Trimming took 6 bases from V and 1 from J, leaving 14 bases between them. The germline V gene encodes CDR1 MDHEN and CDR2 SYDVKM. The CDR3 protein is CASSLRGPGTDTQYF. CDR3 sequence (DNA): TGTGCCAGCAGCCTACGGGGGCCTGGCACAGATACGCAGTATTTT.

V gene TRBV7-9 combines with J gene TRBJ2-3; D is perhaps TRBD2 (6 bases). CDR3 length: 14 amino acids. With 5 bases removed from V and 4 bases from J, the gap between germline ends came to 13 bases. Germline V gene sequence: CDR1 SEHNR, CDR2 FQNEAQ (reference sequence). The CDR3 loop reads CASSVTGDPDTQYF. CDR3 bases: TGTGCCAGCAGCGTAACGGGAGACCCAGATACGCAGTATTTT.

The J gene is TRBJ1-1, the V gene TRBV6-5, with a possible D match to TRBD1 (6 bases). The CDR3 consists of 14 residues. The V end was cut by 7 bases, the J end by 8 bases, with 20 bases between. Germline CDR1 is MNHEY and CDR2 is SVGAGI. The chain's CDR3 is CASTSTGGPGEAFF. Written as DNA, the CDR3 is TGTGCCAGCACCTCGACCGGGGGCCCGGGCGAAGCTTTCTTT.

V gene TRBV9 combines with J gene TRBJ2-1; 12 nucleotides line up with TRBD2. Germline V CDR1 and CDR2: SGDLS, YYNGEE. This CDR3 contains 19 residues. The J segment lost 0 bases and the V segment lost 1 base, leaving 8 bases of the junction unmatched. The CDR3 reads CASSVWRTSGIDSYNEQFF. The DNA for the CDR3 is TGTGCCAGCAGCGTATGGCGGACTAGCGGGATCGACTCCTACAATGAGCAGTTCTTC.